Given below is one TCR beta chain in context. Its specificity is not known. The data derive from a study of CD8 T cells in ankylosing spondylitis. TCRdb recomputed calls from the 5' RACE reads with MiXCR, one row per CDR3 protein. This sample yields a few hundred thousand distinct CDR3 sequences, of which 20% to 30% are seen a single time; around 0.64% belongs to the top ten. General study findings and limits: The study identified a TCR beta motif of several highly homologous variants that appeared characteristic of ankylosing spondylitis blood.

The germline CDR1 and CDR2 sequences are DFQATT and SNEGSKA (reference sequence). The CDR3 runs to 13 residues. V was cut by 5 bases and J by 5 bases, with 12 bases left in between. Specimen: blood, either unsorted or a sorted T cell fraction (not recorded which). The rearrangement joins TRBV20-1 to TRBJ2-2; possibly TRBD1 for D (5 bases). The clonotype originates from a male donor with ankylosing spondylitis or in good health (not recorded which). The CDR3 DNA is TGCAGTGCTGGTCTCCAGGGAACCGGGGAGCTGTTTTTT. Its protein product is CSAGLQGTGELFF.